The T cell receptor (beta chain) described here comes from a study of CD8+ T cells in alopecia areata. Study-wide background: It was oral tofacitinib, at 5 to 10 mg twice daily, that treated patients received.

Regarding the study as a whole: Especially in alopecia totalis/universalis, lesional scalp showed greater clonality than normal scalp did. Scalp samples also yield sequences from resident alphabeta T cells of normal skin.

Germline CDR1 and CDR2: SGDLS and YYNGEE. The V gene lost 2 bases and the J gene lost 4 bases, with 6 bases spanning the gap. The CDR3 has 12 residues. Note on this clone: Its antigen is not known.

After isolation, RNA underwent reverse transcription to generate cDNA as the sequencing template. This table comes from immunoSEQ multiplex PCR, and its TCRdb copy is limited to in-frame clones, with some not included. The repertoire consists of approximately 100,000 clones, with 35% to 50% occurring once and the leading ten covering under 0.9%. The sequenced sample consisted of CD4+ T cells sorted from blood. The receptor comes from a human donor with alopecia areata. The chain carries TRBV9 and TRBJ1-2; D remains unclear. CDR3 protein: CASSVSGYGYTF. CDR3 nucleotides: TGTGCCAGCAGCGTTAGTGGCTATGGCTACACCTTC.